Detailed here is one TCR beta chain. The antigen remains undetermined. PCR employed 60 Vbeta and 13 Jbeta primers. TCRdb's table, derived via immunoSEQ multiplex PCR, lists solely in-frame clones and lacks some. This sample carries just over 150,000 clones, approximately 86% of them seen once, and the ten largest clones take almost 2%. This specimen comes from a study of cytomegalovirus exposure and HLA in healthy donors. Study outcomes and limitations: The authors later found most CMV-associated TCR beta chains appeared HLA-restricted. Follow-up analysis found HLA locus-dependent TCR association rates, highest for DRB1 and lowest for HLA-C. Overall, 164 TCR beta chains were annotated as cytomegalovirus-associated. Most TCR sequences were rare, but some public TCRs occurred in many donors.

CDR1 SGHNT and CDR2 YYREEE come from the germline V gene (reference sequence). The CDR3 extends over 14 amino acids. Trimming left V 1 base short and J 2 bases short, with 9 bases between. This clonotype was sampled from a woman in her late teens or twenties in good health and CMV-seronegative. The gene calls are TRBV5-4 and TRBJ2-5; tentative D call: TRBD1 (6 bases). Sequenced: PBMCs. CDR3 DNA sequence: TGTGCCAGCAGCTTGAGGGGGATTCAAGAGACCCAGTACTTC. Residues: CASSLRGIQETQYF.